Listed below are T cell receptor beta chains from one sample, sequenced in a study of T cell repertoires in cytomegalovirus infection. No antigen has been assigned to these receptors. One entry per CDR3 protein results from TCRdb running MiXCR on the reads. Of about 340,000 distinct CDR3 sequences in the sample, 29% were seen once. The input for sequencing was cultured PBMCs, taken from culture after CMV antigen stimulation. The receptors come from a human donor in good health (CMV status not recorded). Some clones in this sample may be carry-over from other donors' samples. Each CDR3 is given with its conserved first and last residue. The order of the fields is clone size, V gene, J gene, D gene, CDR3 DNA, CDR3 protein. D genes are given only for firm matches. Rows give clone size only sometimes, using once, few, many, or a class for an expanded clone.

clone size: NA
V gene: TRBV7-2
J gene: TRBJ2-3
D gene: TRBD2
CDR3 DNA: TGTGCCAGCAGCCCGCAGACTAGCGGGGGGGCAAGGGATACGCAGTATTTT
CDR3 protein: CASSPQTSGGARDTQYF

clone size: NA
V gene: TRBV25-1
J gene: TRBJ2-1
D gene: NA
CDR3 DNA: TGTGCCAGCAGTGAATTCTCCTCTCCTTACAATGAGCAGTTCTTC
CDR3 protein: CASSEFSSPYNEQFF

clone size: many
V gene: TRBV7-6
J gene: TRBJ2-3
D gene: NA
CDR3 DNA: TGTGCCAGCAGCACCCGCACGCAGATCACGCAGTATTTT
CDR3 protein: CASSTRTQITQYF

clone size: NA
V gene: TRBV28
J gene: TRBJ1-1
D gene: NA
CDR3 DNA: TGTGCCAGCAGACCGACTCATACCACTGAAGCTTTCTTT
CDR3 protein: CASRPTHTTEAFF

clone size: few
V gene: TRBV13
J gene: TRBJ1-4
D gene: NA
CDR3 DNA: TGTGCCAGCAGCCTCCAGACACCCATCGGAGATGAAAAACTGTTTTTT
CDR3 protein: CASSLQTPIGDEKLFF

clone size: NA
V gene: TRBV19
J gene: TRBJ1-1
D gene: NA
CDR3 DNA: TGTGCCAGTATAGAGACAGGACTGAACACTGAAGCTTTCTTT
CDR3 protein: CASIETGLNTEAFF

clone size: NA
V gene: TRBV10-3
J gene: TRBJ1-5
D gene: NA
CDR3 DNA: TGTGCCATCCAAGAGGGACTGCGGCAGCCCCAGCATTTT
CDR3 protein: CAIQEGLRQPQHF

clone size: few
V gene: TRBV12-3/TRBV12-4
J gene: TRBJ2-1
D gene: TRBD2
CDR3 DNA: TGTGCCAGCAGCCATCTAGCGGAGGGGTATGAGCAGTTCTTC
CDR3 protein: CASSHLAEGYEQFF

clone size: NA
V gene: TRBV28
J gene: TRBJ1-4
D gene: NA
CDR3 DNA: TGTGCCAGCAGTTTCGACATTACTAATGAAAAACTGTTTTTT
CDR3 protein: CASSFDITNEKLFF

clone size: few
V gene: TRBV12-3/TRBV12-4
J gene: TRBJ1-3
D gene: TRBD1
CDR3 DNA: TGTGCCAGCAGTCAACAACAGGGGGTCTCTGGAAACACCATATATTTT
CDR3 protein: CASSQQQGVSGNTIYF

clone size: NA
V gene: TRBV7-6
J gene: TRBJ2-7
D gene: TRBD1
CDR3 DNA: TGTGCCAGCAGCCCCTGGACAGGGTCTGTCGAGCAGTACTTC
CDR3 protein: CASSPWTGSVEQYF

clone size: NA
V gene: TRBV6-1
J gene: TRBJ1-5
D gene: NA
CDR3 DNA: TGTGCCAGCAGTGAAGTTTGGGCTTATCAGCCCCAGCATTTT
CDR3 protein: CASSEVWAYQPQHF

clone size: few
V gene: TRBV6-5
J gene: TRBJ1-1
D gene: NA
CDR3 DNA: TGTGCCAGCAGTTACGGCAACCATTATGAAGCTTTCTTT
CDR3 protein: CASSYGNHYEAFF

clone size: many
V gene: TRBV30
J gene: TRBJ1-2
D gene: NA
CDR3 DNA: TGTGCCTGGAGTGTAGATAGGGGCTATGGCTACACCTTC
CDR3 protein: CAWSVDRGYGYTF

clone size: NA
V gene: TRBV27
J gene: TRBJ2-1
D gene: NA
CDR3 DNA: TGTGCCAGCAGTTTTTCCCAGGGTGAGCAGTTCTTC
CDR3 protein: CASSFSQGEQFF

clone size: few
V gene: TRBV6-1
J gene: TRBJ1-6
D gene: NA
CDR3 DNA: TGTGCCAGCAGTGAAGACCCGGGCTCACCCCTCCACTTT
CDR3 protein: CASSEDPGSPLHF

clone size: NA
V gene: TRBV5-1
J gene: TRBJ2-5
D gene: TRBD2
CDR3 DNA: TGCGCCAGCACTCCCGGGGGGGCCCAGGAGACCCAGTACTTC
CDR3 protein: CASTPGGAQETQYF

clone size: few
V gene: TRBV12-3/TRBV12-4
J gene: TRBJ2-7
D gene: NA
CDR3 DNA: TGTGCCAGCAGCATGGGGGCTTACTCCTACGAGCAGTACTTC
CDR3 protein: CASSMGAYSYEQYF

clone size: NA
V gene: TRBV28
J gene: TRBJ1-1
D gene: NA
CDR3 DNA: TGTGCCAGCAGCTCGCCGGCAGGGCTCAACACTGAAGCTTTCTTT
CDR3 protein: CASSSPAGLNTEAFF

clone size: NA
V gene: TRBV7-3
J gene: TRBJ2-5
D gene: TRBD1
CDR3 DNA: TGTGCCAGCAGCGCCGGGACAGGTTATGACCAGTACTTC
CDR3 protein: CASSAGTGYDQYF

clone size: NA
V gene: TRBV5-5
J gene: TRBJ2-2
D gene: NA
CDR3 DNA: TGTGCCAGCAGCCCGGGCCCTTGGGCCGGGGAGCTGTTTTTT
CDR3 protein: CASSPGPWAGELFF

clone size: NA
V gene: TRBV6-5
J gene: TRBJ2-2
D gene: NA
CDR3 DNA: TGTGCCAGCAGTTATTTCAAGAACACCGGGGAGCTGTTTTTT
CDR3 protein: CASSYFKNTGELFF

clone size: few
V gene: TRBV20-1
J gene: TRBJ2-1
D gene: NA
CDR3 DNA: TGCAGTGCCAGCCACGATACCTACAATGAGCAGTTCTTC
CDR3 protein: CSASHDTYNEQFF

clone size: NA
V gene: TRBV27
J gene: TRBJ1-5
D gene: NA
CDR3 DNA: TGTGCCAGCGCAGGAGACAGGTATCAGCCCCAGCATTTT
CDR3 protein: CASAGDRYQPQHF

clone size: few
V gene: TRBV19
J gene: TRBJ2-1
D gene: TRBD2
CDR3 DNA: TGTGCCAGTAGTATAGAAGGAGCGGCGGGGGGGCCCAATGAGCAGTTCTTC
CDR3 protein: CASSIEGAAGGPNEQFF

clone size: few
V gene: TRBV5-1
J gene: TRBJ1-4
D gene: TRBD1
CDR3 DNA: TGCGCCAGCAGCTCCGGGACAGCCGAAAAACTGTTTTTT
CDR3 protein: CASSSGTAEKLFF